The 14 T cell receptor beta chains reported below all come from one sample, sequenced in a study of identical twins. Each CDR3 protein gets one entry after TCRdb re-called the 5' RACE reads with MiXCR. The sample carries approximately 590,000 distinct CDR3 sequences, more than 9% recorded once. These same data were also listed under a study on yellow fever vaccine responses in identical twins.

The sample was PBMCs. These receptors all stem from a woman younger than 30 in good health.

The chain employs TRBV7-9 and TRBJ2-3; 12 bases fit TRBD2. V lost 5 bases to trimming and J lost 1 base; unmatched junction nucleotides: 4. This CDR3 region has 16 residues. Germline CDR1 and CDR2: SEHNR and FQNEAQ (reference sequence). CDR3 bases: TGTGCCAGCAGCGTAACTAGCGGGGGGCGCACAGATACGCAGTATTTT. Amino acid sequence: CASSVTSGGRTDTQYF.

The rearrangement links TRBV16 to TRBJ1-2; no reliable D call. In germline, CDR1 is KGHSY, CDR2 FQNENV. This CDR3 spans 12 amino acids. Trimming stripped 3 bases from V and 7 bases from J, with 9 bases between. The CDR3 DNA reads TGTGCCAGCAGCCAGGTACTTTCTGGCTACACCTTC. Its protein is CASSQVLSGYTF.

The genes are TRBV28 and TRBJ2-1; possibly TRBD1 for D (5 bases). CDR3 length: 13 residues. Trimming shortened V by 8 bases and J by 1 base, and 9 bases separated the two germline ends. Germline CDR1 and CDR2: MDHEN and SYDVKM. The CDR3 DNA is TGTGCCAGCGGGGCGCGGTCCTACAATGAGCAGTTCTTC. This sequence encodes CASGARSYNEQFF. Supplemented by reference TRBV28 and TRBJ2-1, the full variable domain reads DVKVTQSSRYLVKRTGEKVFLECVQDMDHENMFWYRQDPGLGLRLIYFSYDVKMKEKGDIPEGYSVSREKKERFSLILESASTNQTSMYLCASGARSYNEQFFGPGTRLTVL.

This clonotype was seen at least ten times. The chain employs TRBV27 and TRBJ1-5; 9 bases align to TRBD1. The CDR3 runs 18 residues. CDR1 MNHEY and CDR2 SMNVEV come from the germline V gene (reference sequence). The V and J ends lost 5 bases and 0 bases, in that order; junction bases with no gene match: 11. CDR3 sequence: CASSAGTGIILSNQPQHF. CDR3 DNA: TGTGCCAGCAGTGCCGGGACAGGGATCATCCTTAGCAATCAGCCCCAGCATTTT.

Ten or more counts support this clonotype. At one boundary the junction diverges from the germline segment, which might be a read error. The V call is TRBV20-1, the J call TRBJ2-3; D is uncertain. This CDR3 comprises 12 residues. Germline V lookup: CDR1 DFQATT, CDR2 SNEGSKA (reference sequence). The CDR3: CSARDITYTQYF. The CDR3 bases are TGCAGTGCTAGAGATATCACATATACGCAGTATTTT.

The V gene is TRBV4-1, the J gene TRBJ2-7, with 8 bases aligning to TRBD2. V lost 3 bases, J lost 3 bases, and 16 bases stayed unmatched. From germline, CDR1 is MGHRA and CDR2 YSYEKL. The CDR3 consists of 18 residues. The CDR3 bases are TGCGCCAGCAGCCACAACGTATTGGGACTAGACAAAAGCTACGAGCAGTACTTC. Translation: CASSHNVLGLDKSYEQYF.

This clonotype was detected only a few times. The chain has TRBV6-1 and TRBJ2-7, with D possibly TRBD2 on 6 matching bases. Germline-derived CDR1 and CDR2 are MNHNS and SASEGT. This CDR3 has 15 residues. V was trimmed by 9 bases and J by 3 bases, leaving 21 bases between them. CDR3 region: CASADVRRGLYEQYF. The DNA for the CDR3 is TGTGCCAGTGCAGACGTCAGGCGGGGACTCTACGAGCAGTACTTC.

The V gene is TRBV4-2, the J gene TRBJ1-6; TRBD1 matches at 7 bases. CDR3 length: 16 residues. J was trimmed by 6 bases and V by 1 base; bases with no gene match: 6. Germline lookup yields CDR1 LGHNA and CDR2 YNFKEQ. For the CDR3, the DNA is TGTGCCAGCAGCCAAGGAGGGGGGACAGCTAATTCACCCCTCCACTTT. Its protein is CASSQGGGTANSPLHF.

This clonotype occurred a few times. The rearrangement links TRBV6-2 or TRBV6-3 to TRBJ1-2; D unresolved. This CDR3 has 12 amino acids. V was pared by 2 bases and J by 13 bases, with 14 bases between. Per the germline V gene, CDR1 is MNHEY and CDR2 is SVGEGT. The CDR3 reads CASSYRTSWSTF. The CDR3 region has the DNA TGTGCCAGCAGTTACAGGACTTCATGGAGCACCTTC.

This clonotype has at least ten counts. The V call is TRBV28, the J call TRBJ2-5; 9 nucleotides align to TRBD2. V dropped 6 bases and J dropped 4; count of bases not matched to a gene: 12. Germline V gene sequence: CDR1 MDHEN, CDR2 SYDVKM. This CDR3 spans 16 amino acids. The CDR3: CASSPLGGGAAETQYF. Here the CDR3 DNA reads TGTGCCAGCAGCCCCTTGGGCGGGGGGGCCGCAGAGACCCAGTACTTC. The variable domain in full, with the rest retrieved from reference TRBV28 and TRBJ2-5, is DVKVTQSSRYLVKRTGEKVFLECVQDMDHENMFWYRQDPGLGLRLIYFSYDVKMKEKGDIPEGYSVSREKKERFSLILESASTNQTSMYLCASSPLGGGAAETQYFGPGTRLLVL.

This clonotype has only a few counts. V and J are TRBV20-1 and TRBJ2-5; TRBD1 or TRBD2 may be the D gene (5 bases each). Germline V gene lookup returns CDR1 DFQATT and CDR2 SNEGSKA (reference sequence). The CDR3 length is 15 residues. Trimming took 3 bases from V and 3 from J, leaving 17 bases between them. CDR3 sequence reads: CSASEGLAGKETQYF. The DNA for the CDR3 is TGCAGTGCTAGTGAGGGTCTTGCAGGGAAAGAGACCCAGTACTTC.

This clonotype showed up many times. The chain uses TRBV4-3 and TRBJ2-1; D gene ambiguous. Trimming shortened V by 0 bases and J by 4 bases, and 10 bases separated the two germline ends. CDR1 LGHNA and CDR2 YSLEER come from the germline V gene. This CDR3 contains 15 residues. Here the CDR3 reads CASSQDLAGYNEQFF. In nucleotides, the CDR3 is TGCGCCAGCAGCCAAGATCTGGCCGGGTACAATGAGCAGTTCTTC.

This clonotype has only a few counts. The V and J genes are TRBV28 and TRBJ2-7, with D unclear. V lost 6 bases to trimming and J lost 0 bases, with 12 bases between them. Germline V gene sequence: CDR1 MDHEN, CDR2 SYDVKM. This CDR3 has 14 residues. CDR3 in DNA: TGTGCCAGCAGGCCGGCGGCTAGCTCCTACGAGCAGTACTTC. Protein sequence: CASRPAASSYEQYF. Supplemented by reference TRBV28 and TRBJ2-7, the full variable domain reads DVKVTQSSRYLVKRTGEKVFLECVQDMDHENMFWYRQDPGLGLRLIYFSYDVKMKEKGDIPEGYSVSREKKERFSLILESASTNQTSMYLCASRPAASSYEQYFGPGTRLTVT.

The chain uses TRBV7-3 and TRBJ1-6; D is perhaps TRBD1 (5 bases). Germline CDR1 SGHTA, CDR2 FQGTGA. V shed 4 bases and J shed 5 bases, with 18 bases lying between them. This CDR3 comprises 17 residues. CDR3 loop: CASSSRGRDANNSPLHF. The CDR3 region has the DNA TGTGCCAGCAGCTCCCGGGGCAGGGATGCCAATAATTCACCCCTCCACTTT.